A selection of T cell receptor beta chains follows, all from one sample in a study of T-cell memory formation after mild COVID-19. MiXCR, applied by TCRdb to the 5' RACE reads, yields one record per CDR3 protein. The sample has approximately 270,000 distinct CDR3 sequences, around 16% seen once; the top ten hold roughly 25%. The sequencing sample was made of PBMCs or a T cell subset sorted from them (not recorded which). All receptors come from a man between 18 and 29 years old who had mild COVID-19 (a few samples of this study predate the infection). Cell type and time point are not known. Both conserved end residues are part of each CDR3. D genes are given only for firm matches. Not all rows give a size; the values are once, few, many and, for expanded clones, a class.

>14|TRBV5-6|TRBJ2-7|TRBD2|NA
CASIAGGKTYEQYF
TGTGCCAGTATAGCGGGGGGAAAGACCTACGAGCAGTACTTC
>16|TRBV20-1|TRBJ2-3|NA|NA
CSAREGPTLRADTQYF
TGCAGTGCTAGAGAGGGGCCGACCCTAAGGGCAGATACGCAGTATTTT
>12|TRBV12-3/TRBV12-4|TRBJ2-3|NA|NA
CASSLLDTTQYF
TGTGCCAGCAGTTTACTGGACACCACGCAGTATTTT
>11|TRBV20-1|TRBJ2-7|NA|few
CSASDHYEQYF
TGCAGTGCTAGTGACCACTACGAGCAGTACTTC
>14|TRBV19|TRBJ1-1|NA|NA
CASSQDGQSAEAFF
TGTGCCAGTAGCCAGGACGGCCAGTCCGCTGAAGCTTTCTTT
>15|TRBV6-5|TRBJ2-3|TRBD2|few
CASSYERGWTDTQYF
TGTGCCAGCAGTTACGAGCGGGGGTGGACAGATACGCAGTATTTT
>16|TRBV7-8|TRBJ2-6|NA|NA
CASSSRGFPGANVLTF
TGTGCCAGCAGCTCAAGAGGGTTCCCCGGGGCCAACGTCCTGACTTTC
>16|TRBV18|TRBJ2-3|NA|few
CASSPPSISSTDTQYF
TGTGCCAGCTCACCACCTTCTATCTCTAGCACAGATACGCAGTATTTT
>13|TRBV25-1|TRBJ2-5|TRBD1|few
CASRQGEWETQYF
TGTGCCAGCCGACAGGGGGAATGGGAGACCCAGTACTTC
>16|TRBV6-1|TRBJ1-1|NA|NA
CASSDLAGPGRGAAFF
TGTGCCAGCAGTGATCTCGCCGGGCCAGGGAGAGGGGCAGCTTTCTTT
>16|TRBV6-5|TRBJ2-3|NA|many
CASSYSGAGSTDTQYF
TGTGCCAGCAGTTACTCTGGGGCAGGGAGCACAGATACGCAGTATTTT
>15|TRBV20-1|TRBJ1-1|NA|NA
CSAREVGQWGTEAFF
TGCAGTGCTAGAGAAGTCGGACAGTGGGGGACTGAAGCTTTCTTT
>13|TRBV10-3|TRBJ1-1|NA|few
CAISMSGNTEAFF
TGTGCCATCTCCATGTCAGGGAACACTGAAGCTTTCTTT
>16|TRBV6-4|TRBJ2-3|TRBD2|many
CASSDLAGGSTDTQYF
TGTGCCAGCAGTGACCTAGCGGGGGGTAGCACAGATACGCAGTATTTT
>15|TRBV5-5|TRBJ2-2|NA|few
CASSLFNNPTGELFF
TGTGCCAGCAGCTTGTTCAACAACCCGACCGGGGAGCTGTTTTTT
>16|TRBV20-1|TRBJ1-4|NA|NA
CSARPGRRGVSEKLFF
TGCAGTGCTAGACCTGGGAGGAGAGGTGTGAGTGAAAAACTGTTTTTT
>15|TRBV7-2|TRBJ2-7|NA|few
CASSLRSPGNYEQYF
TGTGCCAGCAGCTTAAGGTCGCCCGGGAACTACGAGCAGTACTTC
>13|TRBV29-1|TRBJ2-2|NA|NA
CSVFGRFPGELFF
TGCAGCGTTTTCGGCAGGTTTCCCGGGGAGCTGTTTTTT
>18|TRBV5-5|TRBJ2-1|TRBD1|NA
CASSSSTWTGRILNEQFF
TGTGCCAGCAGCTCTTCCACCTGGACAGGGAGAATCCTCAATGAGCAGTTCTTC
>16|TRBV5-1|TRBJ2-1|NA|many
CASSRGGGSSYNEQFF
TGCGCCAGCAGCCGGGGAGGGGGAAGCTCCTACAATGAGCAGTTCTTC
>15|TRBV28|TRBJ2-1|NA|NA
CASSLWGQSYNEQFF
TGTGCCAGCAGTTTATGGGGTCAGTCCTACAATGAGCAGTTCTTC
>17|TRBV21-1|TRBJ1-4|NA|NA
CASSKEESGALNEKLFF
TGTGCCAGCAGCAAAGAAGAGTCCGGGGCGCTTAATGAAAAACTGTTTTTT
>14|TRBV12-3/TRBV12-4|TRBJ1-1|NA|NA
CASSWGEFGPEAFF
TGTGCCAGCAGTTGGGGGGAGTTCGGGCCTGAAGCTTTCTTT